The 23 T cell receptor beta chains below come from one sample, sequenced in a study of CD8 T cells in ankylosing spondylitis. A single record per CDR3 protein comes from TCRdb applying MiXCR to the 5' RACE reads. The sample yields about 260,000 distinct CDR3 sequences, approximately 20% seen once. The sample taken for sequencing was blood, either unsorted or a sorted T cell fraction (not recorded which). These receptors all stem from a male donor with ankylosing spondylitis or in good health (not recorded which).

The DNA of the CDR3 is TGCAGCGTTCCCCGGACTAGCGGGAGCGCGAACACCGGGGAGCTGTTTTTT. Protein: CSVPRTSGSANTGELFF. This chain links TRBV29-1 with TRBJ2-2; 13 nucleotides agree with TRBD2. Germline lookup yields CDR1 SQVTM and CDR2 ANQGSEA. The CDR3 is 17 amino acids. V was clipped by 5 bases and J by 0 bases; unmatched bases: 6.

CDR3 amino acids: CASSYPQGARKLFF. The CDR3 coding sequence is TGTGCCAGCAGTTACCCGCAGGGGGCCCGAAAACTGTTTTTT. The chain combines TRBV6-5 with TRBJ1-4; the match to TRBD1 covers 8 bases. CDR1 is MNHEY, CDR2 SVGAGI, per germline. The V and J ends lost 2 bases and 10 bases, in that order; junction bases with no gene match: 6. The CDR3 sequence is 14 residues long.

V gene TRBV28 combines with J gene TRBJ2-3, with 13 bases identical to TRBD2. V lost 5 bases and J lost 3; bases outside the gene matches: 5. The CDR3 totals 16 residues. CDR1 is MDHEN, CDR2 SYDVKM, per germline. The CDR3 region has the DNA TGTGCCAGCAGTACTAGCGGGAGGGGTAGAACAGATACGCAGTATTTT. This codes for CASSTSGRGRTDTQYF.

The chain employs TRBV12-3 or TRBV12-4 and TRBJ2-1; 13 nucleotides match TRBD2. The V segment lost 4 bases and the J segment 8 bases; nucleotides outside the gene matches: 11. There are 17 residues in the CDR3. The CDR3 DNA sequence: TGTGCCAGCAGTTCCGCACTAGCGGGAGGGCTTAAGTATGAGCAGTTCTTC. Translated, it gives CASSSALAGGLKYEQFF.

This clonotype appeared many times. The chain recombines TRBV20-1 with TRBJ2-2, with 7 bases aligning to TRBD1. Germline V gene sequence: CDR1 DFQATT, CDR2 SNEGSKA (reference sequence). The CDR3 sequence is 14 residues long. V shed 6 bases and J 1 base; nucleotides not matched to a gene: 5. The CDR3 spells CSARNRGNTGELFF. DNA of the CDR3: TGCAGTGCGAGAAACAGGGGGAACACCGGGGAGCTGTTTTTT.

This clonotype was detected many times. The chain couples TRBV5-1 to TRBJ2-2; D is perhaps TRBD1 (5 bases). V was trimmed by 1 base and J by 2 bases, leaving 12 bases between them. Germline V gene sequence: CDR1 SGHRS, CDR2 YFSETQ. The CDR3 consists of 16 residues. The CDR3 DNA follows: TGCGCCAGCAGCTTGAGAGAAGACAGTAACACCGGGGAGCTGTTTTTT. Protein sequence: CASSLREDSNTGELFF.

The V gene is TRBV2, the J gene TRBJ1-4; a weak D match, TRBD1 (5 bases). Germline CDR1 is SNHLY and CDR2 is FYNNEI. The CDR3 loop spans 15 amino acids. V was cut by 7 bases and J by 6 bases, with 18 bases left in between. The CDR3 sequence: CASNSHGGEHEKLFF. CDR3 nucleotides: TGTGCCAGCAATAGCCATGGGGGGGAGCATGAAAAACTGTTTTTT.

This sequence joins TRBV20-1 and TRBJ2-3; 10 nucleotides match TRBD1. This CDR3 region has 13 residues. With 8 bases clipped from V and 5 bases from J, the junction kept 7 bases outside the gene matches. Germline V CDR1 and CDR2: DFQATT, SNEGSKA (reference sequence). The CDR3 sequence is CSSSGQGKDTQYF. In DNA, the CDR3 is TGCAGTTCCTCGGGACAGGGGAAAGATACGCAGTATTTT.

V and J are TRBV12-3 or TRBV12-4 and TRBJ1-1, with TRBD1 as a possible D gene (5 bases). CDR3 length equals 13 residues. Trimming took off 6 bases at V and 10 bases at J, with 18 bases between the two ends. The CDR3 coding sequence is TGTGCCAGCAGCCCTTTATTCCCGGGGGTAGCTTTCTTT. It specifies CASSPLFPGVAFF.

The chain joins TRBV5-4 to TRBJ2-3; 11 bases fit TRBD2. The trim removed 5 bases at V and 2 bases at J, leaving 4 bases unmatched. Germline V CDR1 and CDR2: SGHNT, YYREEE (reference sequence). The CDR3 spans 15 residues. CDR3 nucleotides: TGTGCCAGCAGGCGACTAGCGGGAATCACAGATACGCAGTATTTT. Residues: CASRRLAGITDTQYF.

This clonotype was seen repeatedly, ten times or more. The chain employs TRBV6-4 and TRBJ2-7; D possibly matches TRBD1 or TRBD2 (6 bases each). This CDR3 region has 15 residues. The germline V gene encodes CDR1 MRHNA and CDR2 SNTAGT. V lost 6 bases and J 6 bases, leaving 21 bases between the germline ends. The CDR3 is CASSPGANQPSEQYV. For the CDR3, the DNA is TGTGCCAGCAGCCCGGGGGCTAACCAGCCTAGCGAGCAGTACGTC.

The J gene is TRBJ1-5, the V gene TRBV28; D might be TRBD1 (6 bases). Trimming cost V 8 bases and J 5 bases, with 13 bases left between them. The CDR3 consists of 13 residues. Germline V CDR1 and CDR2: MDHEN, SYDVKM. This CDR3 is CASRRDNDQPQHF. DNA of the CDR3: TGTGCCAGCCGCCGGGACAATGATCAGCCCCAGCATTTT.

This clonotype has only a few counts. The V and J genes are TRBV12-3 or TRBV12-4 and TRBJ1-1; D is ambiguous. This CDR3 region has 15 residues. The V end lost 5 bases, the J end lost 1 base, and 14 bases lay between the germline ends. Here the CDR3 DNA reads TGTGCCAGCAGTCTGGACCTGGGAAGGAACACTGAAGCTTTCTTT. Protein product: CASSLDLGRNTEAFF.

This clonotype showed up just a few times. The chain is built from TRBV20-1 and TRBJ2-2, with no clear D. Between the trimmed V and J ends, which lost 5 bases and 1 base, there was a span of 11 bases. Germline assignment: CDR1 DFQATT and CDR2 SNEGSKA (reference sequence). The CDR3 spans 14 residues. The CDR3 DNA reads TGCAGTGCTCGGGTCCAGAGGAACACCGGGGAGCTGTTTTTT. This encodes CSARVQRNTGELFF.

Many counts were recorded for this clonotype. This CDR3 is CASRLLATDTQYF. The CDR3 region has the DNA TGTGCCAGCAGGCTTCTAGCCACAGATACGCAGTATTTT. This chain connects TRBV12-3 or TRBV12-4 to TRBJ2-3; D may be TRBD2 (5 bases). This CDR3 comprises 13 residues. The germline V and J ends were trimmed by 6 bases and 2 bases, with 9 bases remaining between them.

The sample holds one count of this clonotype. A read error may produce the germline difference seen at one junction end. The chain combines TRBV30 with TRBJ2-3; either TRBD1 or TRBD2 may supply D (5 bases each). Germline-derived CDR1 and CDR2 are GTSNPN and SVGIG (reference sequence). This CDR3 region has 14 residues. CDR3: CTWSGGASVDTQYF. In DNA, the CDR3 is TGTACCTGGAGTGGGGGAGCCTCGGTAGATACGCAGTATTTT.

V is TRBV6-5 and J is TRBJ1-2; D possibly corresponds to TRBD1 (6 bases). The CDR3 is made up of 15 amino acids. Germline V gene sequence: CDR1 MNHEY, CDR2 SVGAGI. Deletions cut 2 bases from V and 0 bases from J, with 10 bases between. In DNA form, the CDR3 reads TGTGCCAGCAGTTACATGGACAGAACTAACTATGGCTACACCTTC. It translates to CASSYMDRTNYGYTF.

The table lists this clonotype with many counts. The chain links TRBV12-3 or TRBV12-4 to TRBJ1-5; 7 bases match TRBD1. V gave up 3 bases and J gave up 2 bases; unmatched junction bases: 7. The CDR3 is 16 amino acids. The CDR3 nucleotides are TGTGCCAGCAGTTTGGGCACAGGGGTGGGCAATCAGCCCCAGCATTTT. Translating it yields CASSLGTGVGNQPQHF.

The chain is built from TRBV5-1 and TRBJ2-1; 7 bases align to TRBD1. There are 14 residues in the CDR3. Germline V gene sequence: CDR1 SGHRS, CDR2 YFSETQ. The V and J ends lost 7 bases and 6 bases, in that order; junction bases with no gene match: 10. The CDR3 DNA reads TGCGCCAGCGGTAAGACAGGGTCGGGCAATGAGCAGTTCTTC. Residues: CASGKTGSGNEQFF.

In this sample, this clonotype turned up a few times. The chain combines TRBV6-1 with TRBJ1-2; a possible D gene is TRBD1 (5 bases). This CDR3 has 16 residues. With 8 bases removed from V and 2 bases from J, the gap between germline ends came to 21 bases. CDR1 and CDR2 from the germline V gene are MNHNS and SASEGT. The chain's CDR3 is CASGRSSRAGNYGYTF. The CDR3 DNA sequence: TGTGCCAGCGGCCGTTCTAGCAGGGCAGGGAACTATGGCTACACCTTC.

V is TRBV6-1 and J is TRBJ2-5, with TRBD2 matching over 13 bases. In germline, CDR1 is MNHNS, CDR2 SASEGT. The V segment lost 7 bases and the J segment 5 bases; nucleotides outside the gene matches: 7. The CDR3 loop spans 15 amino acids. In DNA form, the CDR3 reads TGTGCCAGCACCCTACTAGCGGGGGGGAGGGAGACCCAGTACTTC. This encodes CASTLLAGGRETQYF.

The CDR3 DNA reads as TGCGCCAGCAGCCAAGATCCCCGTCGACAGGGCAACACTGAAGCTTTCTTT. Translation: CASSQDPRRQGNTEAFF. The V and J genes are TRBV4-1 and TRBJ1-1; 7 nucleotides line up with TRBD1. Germline values: CDR1 MGHRA, CDR2 YSYEKL. J was trimmed by 2 bases and V by 0 bases; bases with no gene match: 9. The CDR3 spans 17 residues.

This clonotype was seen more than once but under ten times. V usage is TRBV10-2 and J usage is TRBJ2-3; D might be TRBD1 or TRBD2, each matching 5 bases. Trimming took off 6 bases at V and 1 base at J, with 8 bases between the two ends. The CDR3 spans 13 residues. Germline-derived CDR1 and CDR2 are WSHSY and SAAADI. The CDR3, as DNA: TGCGCCAGCAGCACGGGGCGCACAGATACGCAGTATTTT. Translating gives CASSTGRTDTQYF.